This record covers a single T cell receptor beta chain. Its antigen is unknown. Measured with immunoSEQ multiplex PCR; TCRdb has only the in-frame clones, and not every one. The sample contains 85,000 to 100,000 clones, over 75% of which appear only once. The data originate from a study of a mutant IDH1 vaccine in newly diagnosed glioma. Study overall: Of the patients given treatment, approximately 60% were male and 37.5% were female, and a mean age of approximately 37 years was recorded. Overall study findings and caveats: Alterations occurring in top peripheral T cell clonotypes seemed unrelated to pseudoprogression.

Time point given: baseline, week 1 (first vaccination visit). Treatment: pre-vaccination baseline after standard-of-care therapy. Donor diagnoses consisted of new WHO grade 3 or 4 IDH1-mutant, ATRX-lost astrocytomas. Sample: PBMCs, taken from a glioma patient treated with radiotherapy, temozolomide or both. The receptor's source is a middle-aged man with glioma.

CDR3 protein: CARSSEQTSGGRTQYF. The CDR3 DNA follows: TGTGCCAGAAGCTCCGAGCAGACTAGCGGGGGTAGGACGCAGTATTTT. V gene TRBV5-3 combines with J gene TRBJ2-3, with 12 positions matching TRBD2. TRBV5-3 is flagged as an ORF with uncertain function. CDR3 size: 16 residues. V lost 3 bases and J lost 9; bases outside the gene matches: 11.